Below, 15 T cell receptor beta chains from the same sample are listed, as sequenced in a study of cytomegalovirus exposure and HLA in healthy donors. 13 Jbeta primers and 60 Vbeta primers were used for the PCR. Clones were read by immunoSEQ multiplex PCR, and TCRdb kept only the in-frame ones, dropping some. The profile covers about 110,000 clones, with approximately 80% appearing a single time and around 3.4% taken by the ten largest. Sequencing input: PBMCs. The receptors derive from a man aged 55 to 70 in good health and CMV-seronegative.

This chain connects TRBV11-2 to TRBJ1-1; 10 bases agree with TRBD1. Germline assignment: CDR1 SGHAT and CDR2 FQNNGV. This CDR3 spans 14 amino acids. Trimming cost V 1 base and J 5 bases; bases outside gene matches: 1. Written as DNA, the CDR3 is TGTGCCAGCAGCTTAGGGGGACAGGGGACTGAAGCTTTCTTT. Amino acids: CASSLGGQGTEAFF.

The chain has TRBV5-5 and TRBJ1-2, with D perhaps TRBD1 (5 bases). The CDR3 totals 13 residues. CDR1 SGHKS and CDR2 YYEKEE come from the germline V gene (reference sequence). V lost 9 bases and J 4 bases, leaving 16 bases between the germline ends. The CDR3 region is CATSPSGLYGYTF. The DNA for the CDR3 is TGTGCCACCTCCCCCTCGGGACTCTATGGCTACACCTTC.

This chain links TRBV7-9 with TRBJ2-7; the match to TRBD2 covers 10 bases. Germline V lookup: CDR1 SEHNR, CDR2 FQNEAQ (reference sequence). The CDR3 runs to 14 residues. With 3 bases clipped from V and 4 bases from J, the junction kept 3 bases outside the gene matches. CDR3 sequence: CASSFPGLAYEQYF. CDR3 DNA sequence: TGTGCCAGCAGCTTCCCGGGACTAGCGTACGAGCAGTACTTC.

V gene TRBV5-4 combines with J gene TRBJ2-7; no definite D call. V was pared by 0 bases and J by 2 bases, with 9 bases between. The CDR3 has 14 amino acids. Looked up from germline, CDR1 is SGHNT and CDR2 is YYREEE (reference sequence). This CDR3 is CASSLETRTYEQYF. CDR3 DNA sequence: TGTGCCAGCAGCTTGGAGACGAGGACCTACGAGCAGTACTTC.

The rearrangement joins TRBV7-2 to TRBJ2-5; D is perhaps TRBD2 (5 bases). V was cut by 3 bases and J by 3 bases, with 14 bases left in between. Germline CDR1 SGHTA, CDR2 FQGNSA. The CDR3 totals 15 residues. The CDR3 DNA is TGTGCCAGCAGCTTTGTCTCCCGAGGGAAAGAGACCCAGTACTTC. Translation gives CASSFVSRGKETQYF.

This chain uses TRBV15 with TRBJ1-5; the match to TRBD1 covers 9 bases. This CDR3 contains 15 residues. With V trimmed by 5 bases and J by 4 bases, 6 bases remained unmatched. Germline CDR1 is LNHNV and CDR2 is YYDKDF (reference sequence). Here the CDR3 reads CATSLTGGLNQPQHF. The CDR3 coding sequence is TGTGCCACCAGCCTGACAGGGGGGTTGAATCAGCCCCAGCATTTT. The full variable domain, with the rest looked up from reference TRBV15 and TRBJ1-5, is DAMVIQNPRYQVTQFGKPVTLSCSQTLNHNVMYWYQQKSSQAPKLLFHYYDKDFNNEADTPDNFQSRRPNTSFCFLDIRSPGLGDTAMYLCATSLTGGLNQPQHFGDGTRLSIL.

CDR3 loop: CASSQEGGLRNTEAFF. The CDR3 nucleotides read TGTGCCAGCAGCCAAGAAGGAGGGCTAAGGAACACTGAAGCTTTCTTT. The chain links TRBV4-2 to TRBJ1-1; D not resolved. Germline CDR1 LGHNA, CDR2 YNFKEQ. The V end was cut by 0 bases, the J end by 1 base, with 12 bases between. The CDR3 runs 16 residues.

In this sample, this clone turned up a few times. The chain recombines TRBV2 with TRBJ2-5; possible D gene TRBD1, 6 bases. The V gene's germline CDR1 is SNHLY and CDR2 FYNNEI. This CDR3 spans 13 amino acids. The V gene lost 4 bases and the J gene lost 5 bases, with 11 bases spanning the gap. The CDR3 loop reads CASSVYRAETQYF. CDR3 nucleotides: TGTGCCAGCAGTGTCTACAGGGCGGAGACCCAGTACTTC.

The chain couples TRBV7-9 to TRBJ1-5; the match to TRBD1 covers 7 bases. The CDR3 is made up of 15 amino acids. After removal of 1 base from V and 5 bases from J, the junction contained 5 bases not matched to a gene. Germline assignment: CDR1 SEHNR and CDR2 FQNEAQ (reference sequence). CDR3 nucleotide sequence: TGTGCCAGCAGCTTAGATGGGGACAGCTATCAGCCCCAGCATTTT. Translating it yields CASSLDGDSYQPQHF. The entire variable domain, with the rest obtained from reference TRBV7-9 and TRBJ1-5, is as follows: DTGVSQNPRHKITKRGQNVTFRCDPISEHNRLYWYRQTLGQGPEFLTYFQNEAQLEKSRLLSDRFSAERPKGSFSTLEIQRTEQGDSAMYLCASSLDGDSYQPQHFGDGTRLSIL.

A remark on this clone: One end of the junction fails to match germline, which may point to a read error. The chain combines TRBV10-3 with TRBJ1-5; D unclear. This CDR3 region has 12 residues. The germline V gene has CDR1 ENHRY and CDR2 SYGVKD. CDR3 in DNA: TGTGCCAGCAGTCATAGCAATCAGCCCCAGCATTTT. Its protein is CASSHSNQPQHF.

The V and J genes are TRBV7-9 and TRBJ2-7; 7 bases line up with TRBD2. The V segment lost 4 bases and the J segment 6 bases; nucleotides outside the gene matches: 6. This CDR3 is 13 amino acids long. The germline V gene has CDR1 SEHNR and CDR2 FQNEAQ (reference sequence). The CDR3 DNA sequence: TGTGCCAGCAGCTCCTCGTCGGGGGGCGAGCAGTACTTC. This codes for CASSSSSGGEQYF.

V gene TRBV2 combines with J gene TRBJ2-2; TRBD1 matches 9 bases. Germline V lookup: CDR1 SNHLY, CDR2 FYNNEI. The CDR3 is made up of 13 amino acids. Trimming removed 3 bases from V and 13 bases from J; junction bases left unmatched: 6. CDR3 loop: CASSDLRGQGLFF. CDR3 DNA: TGTGCCAGCAGTGACCTTCGGGGACAGGGGCTGTTTTTT.

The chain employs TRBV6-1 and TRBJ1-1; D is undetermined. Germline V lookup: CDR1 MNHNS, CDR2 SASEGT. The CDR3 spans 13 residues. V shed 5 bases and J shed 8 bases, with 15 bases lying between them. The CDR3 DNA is TGTGCCAGCAGTACCCGAGGCCTCGTGGAAGCTTTCTTT. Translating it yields CASSTRGLVEAFF.

Written as DNA, the CDR3 is TGCGCCAGCAGCCAAGATCGAGGACAGGGGATTGCAGATACGCAGTATTTT. It is translated as CASSQDRGQGIADTQYF. The chain uses TRBV4-1 and TRBJ2-3, with 9 bases matching TRBD1. CDR3 size: 17 residues. Germline-derived CDR1 and CDR2 are MGHRA and YSYEKL. Trimming cost V 0 bases and J 4 bases; bases outside gene matches: 8.

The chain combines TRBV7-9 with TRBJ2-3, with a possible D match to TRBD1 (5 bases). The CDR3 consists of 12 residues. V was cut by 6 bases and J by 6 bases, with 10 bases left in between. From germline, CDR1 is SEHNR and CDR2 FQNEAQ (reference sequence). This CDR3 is CASSSGPDTQYF. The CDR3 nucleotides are TGTGCCAGCAGTTCAGGGCCCGATACGCAGTATTTT.